The 31 T cell receptor beta chains presented below share a single source sample, sequenced in a study of regulatory T cells in long-lasting Graves disease (dated by TCRdb to about 2021). Libraries were constructed by multiplex PCR. The run used an Illumina HiSeq 4000. iRepertoire HTBI primers and Arm-PCR amplification of CDR3 regions were used to construct TCR beta libraries. TCRdb redid the processing of the public reads, applying fastp at Q25 and MiXCR, and retained in-frame beta chains. Each entry is one CDR3 protein sequence, shown with its most common DNA and genes. Present in this sample are some 230,000 distinct CDR3 sequences, 15% to 20% of which were seen just once. The ten largest account for over 20% of the sample. This sample's time point label indicates: newly diagnosed GD, antithyroid drugs for less than 3 months. For both TCR sequencing and RNA sequencing, RNA was extracted from PBMCs using TRIzol.

The starting material was peripheral blood mononuclear cells (PBMCs), obtained at new diagnosis, from a patient treated with antithyroid drugs. The receptors come from a female donor with Graves disease.

In its sample, this clonotype was seen a few times. The CDR3 nucleotides read TGTGCCACCAGTGCGAGCGGGGGATTTGGCTACACCTTC. It is translated as CATSASGGFGYTF. This chain uses TRBV24-1 with TRBJ1-2; TRBD1 is a possible D gene (5 bases). Per the germline V gene, CDR1 is KGHDR and CDR2 is SFDVKD. The V end was cut by 5 bases, the J end by 7 bases, with 13 bases between. The CDR3 runs 13 residues.

This clonotype was recorded at least ten times. The rearrangement uses TRBV24-1 and TRBJ2-2; TRBD2 matches 7 bases. The V gene end was trimmed by 12 bases and the J gene end by 0 bases; junction bases not matched to a gene: 6. In germline, CDR1 is KGHDR, CDR2 SFDVKD. This CDR3 is built from 14 residues. CDR3: CASPSGSNTGELFF. DNA of the CDR3: TGTGCCTCGCCTAGCGGCTCGAACACCGGGGAGCTGTTTTTT.

Note on this clonotype: A junction boundary mismatches the germline segment, possibly from a read error. V usage is TRBV5-1 and J usage is TRBJ2-4; D gene ambiguous. The CDR3 runs 17 residues. Germline V gene lookup returns CDR1 SGHRS and CDR2 YFSETQ. The CDR3 region has the DNA TGCGCCGCCTATTGGACCCCATTTCTTGAAGCCGAAAACATTCAGTACTTC. Protein sequence: CAAYWTPFLEAENIQYF.

The chain combines TRBV6-5 with TRBJ1-1; a weak D match, TRBD1 (5 bases). Trimming took off 5 bases at V and 5 bases at J, with 9 bases between the two ends. The CDR3 sequence is 12 residues long. The germline CDR1 and CDR2 sequences are MNHEY and SVGAGI. Here the CDR3 DNA reads TGTGCCAGCAGTCTCAGGGTAACTGAAGCTTTCTTT. As protein: CASSLRVTEAFF.

In its sample, this clonotype was seen many times. The V gene is TRBV9, the J gene TRBJ1-5, with D perhaps matching TRBD1 (5 bases). Germline CDR1 and CDR2: SGDLS and YYNGEE. The V end lost 3 bases, the J end lost 8 bases, and 15 bases lay between the germline ends. The CDR3 runs 14 residues. The CDR3 DNA follows: TGTGCCAGCAGCGAGGGGACGGGCCCAGAGCCCCAGCATTTT. Protein: CASSEGTGPEPQHF.

This clonotype occurred many times. The rearrangement links TRBV29-1 to TRBJ1-1, with D tentatively TRBD1 (5 bases). Per germline, CDR1 SQVTM and CDR2 ANQGSEA. The CDR3 sequence is 12 residues long. V lost 5 bases, J lost 4 bases, and 11 bases lay in between. CDR3: CSVRQRGTEAFF. CDR3 coding DNA: TGCAGCGTTCGACAGCGCGGCACTGAAGCTTTCTTT.

This clonotype was seen more than once but under ten times. The rearrangement joins TRBV6-1 to TRBJ1-2; TRBD1 matches at 9 bases. Trimming cost V 6 bases and J 7 bases; bases outside gene matches: 12. In germline, CDR1 is MNHNS, CDR2 SASEGT. The CDR3 contains 15 residues. CDR3: CASSKASTGGSGYTF. The CDR3 DNA reads TGTGCCAGCAGCAAAGCCTCCACAGGGGGCTCTGGCTACACCTTC.

This clonotype was seen a few times. V and J are TRBV5-6 and TRBJ2-7; possibly TRBD2 for D (5 bases). CDR3 length: 14 amino acids. The V end lost 0 bases, the J end lost 2 bases, and 9 bases lay between the germline ends. Germline V gene data show CDR1 as SGHDT and CDR2 as YYEEEE. CDR3 loop: CASSLGLAPYEQYF. The CDR3 DNA sequence: TGTGCCAGCAGCTTGGGTCTAGCCCCCTACGAGCAGTACTTC. The variable domain in full, completed from reference TRBV5-6 and TRBJ2-7, reads DAGVTQSPTHLIKTRGQQVTLRCSPKSGHDTVSWYQQALGQGPQFIFQYYEEEERQRGNFPDRFSGHQFPNYSSELNVNALLLGDSALYLCASSLGLAPYEQYFGPGTRLTVT.

This chain uses TRBV6-1 with TRBJ1-5; the D gene is possibly TRBD1 (5 bases). V lost 7 bases, J lost 0 bases, and 13 bases lay in between. CDR1 is MNHNS, CDR2 SASEGT, per germline. This CDR3 is built from 15 residues. The CDR3 region is CASTLDRNSNQPQHF. In nucleotides, the CDR3 is TGTGCCAGCACCCTCGACAGAAATAGCAATCAGCCCCAGCATTTT.

This clonotype appeared a few times. The chain carries TRBV30 and TRBJ1-2; TRBD1 is a possible D gene (5 bases). The CDR3 has 12 amino acids. Looked up from germline, CDR1 is GTSNPN and CDR2 is SVGIG (reference sequence). The ends were cut back, 4 bases at V and 8 bases at J, with 14 bases in the middle. CDR3 region: CAWTDPGVGYTF. In DNA form, the CDR3 reads TGTGCCTGGACTGATCCGGGGGTCGGCTACACCTTC.

The chain recombines TRBV30 with TRBJ2-7; TRBD1 agrees at 9 bases. V lost 5 bases, J lost 4 bases, and 6 bases stayed unmatched. Germline V lookup: CDR1 GTSNPN, CDR2 SVGIG (reference sequence). The CDR3 length is 13 residues. Here the CDR3 DNA reads TGTGCCTGGGAACGGGACAGGGTTTACGAGCAGTACTTC. It encodes CAWERDRVYEQYF.

V usage is TRBV3-1 and J usage is TRBJ2-7; D is unresolved. Trimming removed 2 bases from V and 3 bases from J, with 8 bases in between. The CDR3 is made up of 13 amino acids. Germline V gene sequence: CDR1 LGHDT, CDR2 YNNKEL (reference sequence). CDR3 residues: CASSQSNGYEQYF. DNA for the CDR3: TGTGCCAGCAGCCAATCGAACGGCTACGAGCAGTACTTC.

Ten or more counts support this clonotype. The rearrangement joins TRBV12-3 or TRBV12-4 to TRBJ2-5; D might be TRBD2 (6 bases). The CDR3 has 14 residues. Trimming removed 5 bases from V and 9 bases from J, with 19 bases in between. This CDR3 is CASSPTGLPRAQYF. CDR3 nucleotide sequence: TGTGCCAGCAGTCCGACGGGACTTCCGCGGGCCCAGTACTTC.

This clonotype was counted ten times or more. The rearrangement links TRBV11-2 to TRBJ2-7; D remains ambiguous. Per the germline V gene, CDR1 is SGHAT and CDR2 is FQNNGV. The V and J ends lost 5 bases and 2 bases respectively, with 7 bases between them. CDR3 length: 12 residues. Here the CDR3 reads CASSLSAYEQYF. The CDR3 region has the DNA TGTGCCAGCAGCCTAAGTGCCTACGAGCAGTACTTC. Looking up the rest from reference TRBV11-2 and TRBJ2-7 gives the full variable domain: EAGVAQSPRYKIIEKRQSVAFWCNPISGHATLYWYQQILGQGPKLLIQFQNNGVVDDSQLPKDRFSAERLKGVDSTLKIQPAKLEDSAVYLCASSLSAYEQYFGPGTRLTVT.

This clonotype was detected only a few times. A junction end diverges from the germline sequence, so it may reflect a read error. V is TRBV7-9 and J is TRBJ2-7; D is unclear. Germline CDR1 is SEHNR and CDR2 is FQNEAQ (reference sequence). The CDR3 spans 12 residues. The CDR3 loop reads CASGLEVYEQYF. DNA for the CDR3: TGTGCCAGCGGCTTAGAGGTCTACGAGCAGTACTTC.

This clonotype was observed at least ten times. The rearrangement uses TRBV28 and TRBJ2-6; D is perhaps TRBD1 (6 bases). CDR3 size: 15 residues. V gave up 5 bases and J gave up 2 bases, with 10 bases separating them. Germline V gene lookup returns CDR1 MDHEN and CDR2 SYDVKM. The CDR3 nucleotides read TGTGCCAGCAGTCAAGGGGGAACTGGGGCCAACGTCCTGACTTTC. It is translated as CASSQGGTGANVLTF.

The sample holds many counts of this clonotype. The J gene is TRBJ2-2, the V gene TRBV7-8; D not resolved. This CDR3 has 14 amino acids. The V and J ends lost 2 bases and 4 bases respectively, with 8 bases between them. The germline CDR1 and CDR2 sequences are SGHVS and FQNEAQ. CDR3 bases: TGTGCCAGCAGCTTATATCGTTCCACCGGGGAGCTGTTTTTT. Its translation: CASSLYRSTGELFF.

This clonotype was recorded many times. The chain is built from TRBV25-1 and TRBJ2-7; 9 nucleotides agree with TRBD1. Germline CDR1 and CDR2: MGHDK and SYGVNS. After removal of 6 bases from V and 6 bases from J, the junction contained 9 bases not matched to a gene. This CDR3 region has 14 residues. CDR3 coding DNA: TGTGCCAGCAGCGCCGGGACAGGGTTGAGCGAGCAGTACTTC. Residues: CASSAGTGLSEQYF.

This chain uses TRBV10-3 with TRBJ2-6; D might be TRBD1 (6 bases). The germline CDR1 and CDR2 sequences are ENHRY and SYGVKD. V was clipped by 6 bases and J by 1 base, with 22 bases between them. The CDR3 spans 19 residues. This chain's CDR3 is CAISALGAGVKSGANVLTF. The CDR3 nucleotides are TGTGCCATCAGCGCACTGGGGGCAGGCGTTAAATCTGGGGCCAACGTCCTGACTTTC.

This clonotype was recorded at least ten times. The chain recombines TRBV18 with TRBJ2-2; D is uncertain. Per germline, CDR1 KGHSH and CDR2 LQKENI. Trimming cost V 3 bases and J 2 bases, with 4 bases left between them. The CDR3 loop spans 13 amino acids. The CDR3 sequence: CASSPYNTGELFF. As DNA, the CDR3 is TGTGCCAGCTCACCTTATAACACCGGGGAGCTGTTTTTT.

This clonotype was counted only a few times. The chain is built from TRBV20-1 and TRBJ2-1; D call uncertain. V was clipped by 5 bases and J by 0 bases, with 20 bases between them. CDR3 length equals 17 residues. Germline values: CDR1 DFQATT, CDR2 SNEGSKA (reference sequence). CDR3 nucleotide sequence: TGCAGTGCTCCCGGATTAATCGAGGCTAGCTCCTACAATGAGCAGTTCTTC. Its protein product is CSAPGLIEASSYNEQFF.

This clonotype was seen a few times. The chain recombines TRBV30 with TRBJ2-5; no reliable D call. The CDR3 contains 11 residues. The germline CDR1 and CDR2 sequences are GTSNPN and SVGIG (reference sequence). Trimming cost V 2 bases and J 4 bases, with 5 bases left between them. The CDR3 DNA sequence: TGTGCCTGGAGTTGGGGAGAGACCCAGTACTTC. It specifies CAWSWGETQYF. Filled out from reference TRBV30 and TRBJ2-5, the complete variable domain reads SQTIHQWPATLVQPVGSPLSLECTVEGTSNPNLYWYRQAAGRGLQLLFYSVGIGQISSEVPQNLSASRPQDRQFILSSKKLLLSDSGFYLCAWSWGETQYFGPGTRLLVL.

This clonotype was recorded at least ten times. The chain joins TRBV3-1 to TRBJ1-1, with 7 bases fitting TRBD1. Unmatched junction bases numbered 3, after V lost 1 base and J lost 1 base. CDR3 length: 15 amino acids. In germline, CDR1 is LGHDT, CDR2 YNNKEL (reference sequence). This chain's CDR3 is CASSQAGTANTEAFF. The CDR3 DNA reads as TGTGCCAGCAGCCAAGCTGGGACAGCGAACACTGAAGCTTTCTTT.

This clonotype showed up many times. The V gene is TRBV3-1, the J gene TRBJ1-2; D not resolved. Germline-derived CDR1 and CDR2 are LGHDT and YNNKEL (reference sequence). The CDR3 has 13 amino acids. The germline V and J ends were trimmed by 4 bases and 12 bases, with 18 bases remaining between them. CDR3 coding DNA: TGTGCCAGCAGCCGAGATGGGCCCTACTATCACACCTTC. This sequence encodes CASSRDGPYYHTF.

This clonotype has a count of ten or more. J is TRBJ2-7 and V is TRBV6-2 or TRBV6-3, with 7 nucleotides matching TRBD1. Per the germline V gene, CDR1 is MNHEY and CDR2 is SVGEGT. The CDR3 consists of 15 residues. V shed 4 bases, J shed 2 bases, and the junction held 8 bases outside the gene matches. The CDR3 DNA sequence: TGTGCCAGCAGTTCCTTCAGACAGGGCACCTACGAGCAGTACTTC. Its protein is CASSSFRQGTYEQYF.

This clonotype was observed at least ten times. In DNA, the CDR3 is TGTGCCACCAGTGATTCTGGAGGGCCCTACGAGCAGTACTTC. Amino acid sequence: CATSDSGGPYEQYF. V and J are TRBV24-1 and TRBJ2-7; maybe TRBD2 (6 bases). This CDR3 spans 14 amino acids. V lost 2 bases, J lost 2 bases, and 9 bases lay in between. CDR1 is KGHDR, CDR2 SFDVKD, per germline.

This clonotype was observed at least ten times. This sequence joins TRBV7-3 and TRBJ2-5; maybe TRBD1 (6 bases). The germline gives CDR1 SGHTA, CDR2 FQGTGA. V was cut by 1 base and J by 3 bases, with 9 bases left in between. There are 14 residues in the CDR3. The CDR3 region has the DNA TGTGCCAGCAGCTTAAACAGGGTCGAAGAGACCCAGTACTTC. The encoded protein is CASSLNRVEETQYF. Together with reference TRBV7-3 and TRBJ2-5, the CDR3 gives the full variable domain: GAGVSQTPSNKVTEKGKYVELRCDPISGHTALYWYRQSLGQGPEFLIYFQGTGAADDSGLPNDRFFAVRPEGSVSTLKIQRTERGDSAVYLCASSLNRVEETQYFGPGTRLLVL.

With respect to this clonotype: Being one base from a much bigger clone, this may be a read error. No conserved phenylalanine or tryptophan is present at the end of the CDR3, so a read error is the likely explanation. The chain couples TRBV20-1 to TRBJ1-1; TRBD1 aligns across 7 bases. Trimming took 0 bases from V and 4 from J; bases not matched to a gene: 8. This CDR3 region has 15 residues. The germline CDR1 and CDR2 sequences are DFQATT and SNEGSKA (reference sequence). CDR3 coding DNA: TGCAGTGCTAGAGATGACGGCAGGGGGTCCACTGAAGCTTTCGTT. It encodes CSARDDGRGSTEAFV.

This clonotype has a count of ten or more. CDR3 sequence reads: CASSDSISYEQYF. CDR3 coding DNA: TGTGCCAGCAGTGACAGCATCTCCTACGAGCAGTACTTC. The rearrangement links TRBV2 to TRBJ2-7; no reliable D call. From germline, CDR1 is SNHLY and CDR2 FYNNEI. The CDR3 length is 13 residues. Trimming took 3 bases from V and 0 from J, leaving 6 bases between them.

This clonotype was observed at least ten times. This sequence joins TRBV2 and TRBJ2-4; no clear D. This CDR3 comprises 15 residues. Germline assignment: CDR1 SNHLY and CDR2 FYNNEI. V lost 2 bases to trimming and J lost 2 bases, with 10 bases between them. The CDR3 coding sequence is TGTGCCAGCAGTGAACAGCCCTCGACCAAAAACATTCAGTACTTC. Translation: CASSEQPSTKNIQYF.

This clonotype was detected many times. This chain connects TRBV2 to TRBJ2-2, with D possibly being TRBD2 (6 bases). The ends were cut back, 5 bases at V and 5 bases at J, with 9 bases in the middle. Looked up from germline, CDR1 is SNHLY and CDR2 is FYNNEI. This CDR3 contains 13 residues. The CDR3 loop reads CASSRLVTGELFF. CDR3 nucleotide sequence: TGTGCCAGCAGTAGACTAGTTACCGGGGAGCTGTTTTTT.